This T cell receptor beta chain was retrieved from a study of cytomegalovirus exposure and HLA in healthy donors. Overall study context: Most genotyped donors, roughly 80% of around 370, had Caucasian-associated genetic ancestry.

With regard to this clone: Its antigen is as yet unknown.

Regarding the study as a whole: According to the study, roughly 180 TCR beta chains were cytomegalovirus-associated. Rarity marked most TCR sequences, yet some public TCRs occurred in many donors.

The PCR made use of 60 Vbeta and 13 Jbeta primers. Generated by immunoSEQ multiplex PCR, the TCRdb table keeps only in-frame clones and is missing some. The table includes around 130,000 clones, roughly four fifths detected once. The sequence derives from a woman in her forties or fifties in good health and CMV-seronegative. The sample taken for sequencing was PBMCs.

The CDR3 loop is CASSQDRTQGSYGYTF. In DNA form, the CDR3 reads TGCGCCAGCAGCCAAGATAGGACCCAGGGGTCCTATGGCTACACCTTC. This chain joins TRBV4-3 and TRBJ1-2; possibly TRBD1 for D (6 bases). The CDR3 has 16 residues. Germline assignment: CDR1 LGHNA and CDR2 YSLEER. Trimming pared 0 bases from V and 4 bases from J, leaving 15 bases between.